This T cell receptor (beta chain) stems from a study of blood T cell repertoires in COVID-19. In this sample, this clone turned up once. How the authors handled the data: Cell counts per sample came from amplifying reference gene primers. Some clones are missing from TCRdb's copy, which holds only in-frame ones; the method was immunoSEQ multiplex PCR. V, J and clone size were drawn from that table, and D and trimming were deduced from the DNA. The sample shows over 200,000 clones, around 80% of them seen only once. V was pared by 0 bases and J by 8 bases, with 14 bases of the junction left unmatched. The CDR3 totals 18 residues. Germline CDR1 and CDR2: MNHEY and SVGEGT.

This sequence originates from an elderly woman with active or convalescent COVID-19. Sequenced sample: peripheral blood. J is TRBJ2-1 and V is TRBV6-2 or TRBV6-3, with 9 bases identical to TRBD2. The CDR3 coding sequence is TGTGCCAGCAGTTACTCGATTCTAGCGGGACTGGGGCGGGATGAGCAGTTCTTC. Its protein product is CASSYSILAGLGRDEQFF.